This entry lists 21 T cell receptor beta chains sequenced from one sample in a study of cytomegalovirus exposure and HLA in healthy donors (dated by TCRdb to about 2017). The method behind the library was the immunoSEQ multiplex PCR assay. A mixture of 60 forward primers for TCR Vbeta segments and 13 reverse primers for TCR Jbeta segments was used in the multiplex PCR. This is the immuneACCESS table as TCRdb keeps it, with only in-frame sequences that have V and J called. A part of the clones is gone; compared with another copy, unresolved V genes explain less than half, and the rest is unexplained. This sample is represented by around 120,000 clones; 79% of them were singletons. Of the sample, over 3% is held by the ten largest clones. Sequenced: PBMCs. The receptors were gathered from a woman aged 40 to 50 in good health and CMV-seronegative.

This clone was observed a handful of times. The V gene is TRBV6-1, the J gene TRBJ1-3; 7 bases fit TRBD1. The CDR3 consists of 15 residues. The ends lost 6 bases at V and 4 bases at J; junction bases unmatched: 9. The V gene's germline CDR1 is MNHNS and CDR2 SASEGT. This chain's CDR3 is CASSDTGALGNTIYF. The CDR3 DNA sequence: TGTGCCAGCAGCGATACAGGGGCGCTAGGAAACACCATATATTTT.

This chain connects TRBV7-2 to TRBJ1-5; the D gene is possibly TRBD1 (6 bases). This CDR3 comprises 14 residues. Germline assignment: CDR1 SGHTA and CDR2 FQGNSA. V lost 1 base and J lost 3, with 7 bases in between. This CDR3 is CASSLGTVNQPQHF. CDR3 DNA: TGTGCCAGCAGCTTAGGGACAGTCAATCAGCCCCAGCATTTT.

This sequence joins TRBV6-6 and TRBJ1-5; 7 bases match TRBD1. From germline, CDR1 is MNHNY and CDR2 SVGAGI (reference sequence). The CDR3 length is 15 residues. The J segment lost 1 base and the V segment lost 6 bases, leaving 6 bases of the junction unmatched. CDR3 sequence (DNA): TGTGCCAGCAGCTCCCACAGGGGAAGCAATCAGCCCCAGCATTTT. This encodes CASSSHRGSNQPQHF.

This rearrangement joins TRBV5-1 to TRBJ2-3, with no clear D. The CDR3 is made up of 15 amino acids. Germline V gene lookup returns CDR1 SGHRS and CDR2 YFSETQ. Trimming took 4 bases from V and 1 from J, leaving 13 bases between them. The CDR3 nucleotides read TGCGCCAGCAGCCCATCCACTGTAGGCACAGATACGCAGTATTTT. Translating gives CASSPSTVGTDTQYF.

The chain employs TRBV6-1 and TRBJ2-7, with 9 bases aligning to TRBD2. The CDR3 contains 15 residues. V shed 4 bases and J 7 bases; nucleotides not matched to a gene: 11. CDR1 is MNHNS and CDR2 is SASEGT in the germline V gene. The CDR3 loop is CASSVTSGRSEEQYF. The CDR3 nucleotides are TGTGCCAGCAGTGTAACAAGCGGGAGGAGTGAGGAGCAGTACTTC.

CDR3 amino acids: CASSPRRGGSTDTQYF. CDR3 DNA sequence: TGTGCCAGCAGCCCGAGGAGGGGGGGGAGCACAGATACGCAGTATTTT. The chain employs TRBV9 and TRBJ2-3, with D maybe TRBD2 (7 bases). The CDR3 runs 16 residues. Trimming took off 4 bases at V and 0 bases at J, with 15 bases between the two ends. Germline assignment: CDR1 SGDLS and CDR2 YYNGEE.

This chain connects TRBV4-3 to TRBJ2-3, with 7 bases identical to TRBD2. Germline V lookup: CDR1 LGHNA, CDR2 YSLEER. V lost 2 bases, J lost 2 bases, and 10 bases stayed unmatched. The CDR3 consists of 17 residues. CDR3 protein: CASSQSTTSSYTDTQYF. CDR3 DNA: TGCGCCAGCAGCCAATCCACGACTAGCAGCTACACAGATACGCAGTATTTT.

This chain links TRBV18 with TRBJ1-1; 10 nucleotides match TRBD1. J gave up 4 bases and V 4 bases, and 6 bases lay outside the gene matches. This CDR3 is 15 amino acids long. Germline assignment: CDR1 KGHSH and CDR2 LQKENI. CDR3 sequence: CASSQRTGGVTEAFF. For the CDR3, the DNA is TGTGCCAGCTCACAACGGACAGGGGGAGTCACTGAAGCTTTCTTT.

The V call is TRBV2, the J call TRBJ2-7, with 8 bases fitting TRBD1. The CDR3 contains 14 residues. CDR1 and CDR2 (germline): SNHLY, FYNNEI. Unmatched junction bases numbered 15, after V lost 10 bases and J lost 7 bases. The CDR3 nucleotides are TGTGCCACCACCAACCAGGGGGCTGGATGGGAGCAGTACTTC. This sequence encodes CATTNQGAGWEQYF.

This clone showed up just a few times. CDR3 loop: CASSYSNAGEGTEAFF. CDR3 DNA: TGTGCCAGCAGTTACTCGAACGCAGGGGAGGGGACTGAAGCTTTCTTT. The V gene is TRBV6-5, the J gene TRBJ1-1; tentatively, D is TRBD1 (6 bases). CDR1 and CDR2 from the germline V gene are MNHEY and SVGAGI. The CDR3 sequence is 16 residues long. V lost 0 bases and J lost 5, with 16 bases in between.

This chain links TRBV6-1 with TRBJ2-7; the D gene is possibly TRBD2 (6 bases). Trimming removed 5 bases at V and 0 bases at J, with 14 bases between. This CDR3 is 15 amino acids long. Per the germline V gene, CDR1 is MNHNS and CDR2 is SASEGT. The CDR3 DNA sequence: TGTGCCAGCAGTAACCGGGACTTAATCTCCTACGAGCAGTACTTC. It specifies CASSNRDLISYEQYF.

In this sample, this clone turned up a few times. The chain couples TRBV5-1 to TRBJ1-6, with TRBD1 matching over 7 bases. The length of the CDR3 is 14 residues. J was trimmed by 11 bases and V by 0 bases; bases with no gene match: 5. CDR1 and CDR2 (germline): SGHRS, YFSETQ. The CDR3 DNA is TGCGCCAGCAGCTTGGCCGACAGGGAAACACCCCTCCACTTT. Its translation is CASSLADRETPLHF.

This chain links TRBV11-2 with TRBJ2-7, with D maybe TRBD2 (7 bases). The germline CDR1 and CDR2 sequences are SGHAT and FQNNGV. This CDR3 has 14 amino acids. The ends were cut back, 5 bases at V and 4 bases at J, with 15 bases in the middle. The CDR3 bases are TGTGCCAGCAGCCGAGGGGGGGGAGCGTACGAGCAGTACTTC. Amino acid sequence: CASSRGGGAYEQYF.

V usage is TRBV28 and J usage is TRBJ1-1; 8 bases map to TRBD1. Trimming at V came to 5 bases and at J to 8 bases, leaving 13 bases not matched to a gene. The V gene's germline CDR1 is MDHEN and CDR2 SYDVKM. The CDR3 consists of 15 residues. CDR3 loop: CASSKLGQGGTEAFF. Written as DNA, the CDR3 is TGTGCCAGCAGTAAACTCGGACAGGGTGGGACGGAAGCTTTCTTT. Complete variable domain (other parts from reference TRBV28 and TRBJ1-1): DVKVTQSSRYLVKRTGEKVFLECVQDMDHENMFWYRQDPGLGLRLIYFSYDVKMKEKGDIPEGYSVSREKKERFSLILESASTNQTSMYLCASSKLGQGGTEAFFGQGTRLTVV.

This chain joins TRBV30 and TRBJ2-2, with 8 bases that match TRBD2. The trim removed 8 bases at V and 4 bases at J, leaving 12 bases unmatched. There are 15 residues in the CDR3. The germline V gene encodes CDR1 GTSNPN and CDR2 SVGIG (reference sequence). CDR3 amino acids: CAGGTGGPGTGELFF. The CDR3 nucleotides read TGTGCCGGAGGAACGGGAGGGCCGGGCACCGGGGAGCTGTTTTTT.

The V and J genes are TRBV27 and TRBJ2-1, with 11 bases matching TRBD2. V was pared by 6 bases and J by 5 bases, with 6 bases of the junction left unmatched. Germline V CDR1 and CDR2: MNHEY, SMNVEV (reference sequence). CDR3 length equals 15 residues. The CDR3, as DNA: TGTGCCAGCAGCGTTCCACTAGCGGGAGACAATGAGCAGTTCTTC. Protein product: CASSVPLAGDNEQFF.

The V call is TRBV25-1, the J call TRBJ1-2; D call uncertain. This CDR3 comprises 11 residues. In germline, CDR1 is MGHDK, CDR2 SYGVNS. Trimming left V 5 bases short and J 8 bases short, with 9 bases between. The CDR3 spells CASSSFGGYTF. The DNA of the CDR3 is TGTGCCAGCAGTAGTTTCGGGGGCTACACCTTC.

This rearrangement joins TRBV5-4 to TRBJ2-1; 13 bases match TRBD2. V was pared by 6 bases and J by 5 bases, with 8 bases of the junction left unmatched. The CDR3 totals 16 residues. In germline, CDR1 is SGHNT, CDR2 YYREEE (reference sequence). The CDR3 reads CASTRTSGSNDNEQFF. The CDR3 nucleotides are TGTGCCAGCACCCGGACTAGCGGGAGTAACGACAATGAGCAGTTCTTC.

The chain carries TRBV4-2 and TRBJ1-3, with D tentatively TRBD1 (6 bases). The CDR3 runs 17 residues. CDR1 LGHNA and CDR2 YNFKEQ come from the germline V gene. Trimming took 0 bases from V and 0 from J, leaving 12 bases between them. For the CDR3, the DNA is TGTGCCAGCAGCCAAGATAGAGGGGGGGGCTCTGGAAACACCATATATTTT. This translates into CASSQDRGGGSGNTIYF.

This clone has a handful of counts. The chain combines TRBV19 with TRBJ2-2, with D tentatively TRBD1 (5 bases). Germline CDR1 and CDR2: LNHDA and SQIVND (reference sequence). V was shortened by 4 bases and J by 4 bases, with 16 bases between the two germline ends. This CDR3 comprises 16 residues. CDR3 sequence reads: CASSNQGETTTGELFF. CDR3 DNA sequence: TGTGCCAGTAGTAACCAGGGTGAGACCACCACCGGGGAGCTGTTTTTT.

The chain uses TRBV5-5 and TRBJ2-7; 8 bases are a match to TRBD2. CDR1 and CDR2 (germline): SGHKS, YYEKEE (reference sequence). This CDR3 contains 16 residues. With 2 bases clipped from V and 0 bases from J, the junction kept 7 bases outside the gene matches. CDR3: CASSFPRAGGSYEQYF. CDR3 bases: TGTGCCAGCAGCTTTCCTAGGGCGGGGGGCTCCTACGAGCAGTACTTC.